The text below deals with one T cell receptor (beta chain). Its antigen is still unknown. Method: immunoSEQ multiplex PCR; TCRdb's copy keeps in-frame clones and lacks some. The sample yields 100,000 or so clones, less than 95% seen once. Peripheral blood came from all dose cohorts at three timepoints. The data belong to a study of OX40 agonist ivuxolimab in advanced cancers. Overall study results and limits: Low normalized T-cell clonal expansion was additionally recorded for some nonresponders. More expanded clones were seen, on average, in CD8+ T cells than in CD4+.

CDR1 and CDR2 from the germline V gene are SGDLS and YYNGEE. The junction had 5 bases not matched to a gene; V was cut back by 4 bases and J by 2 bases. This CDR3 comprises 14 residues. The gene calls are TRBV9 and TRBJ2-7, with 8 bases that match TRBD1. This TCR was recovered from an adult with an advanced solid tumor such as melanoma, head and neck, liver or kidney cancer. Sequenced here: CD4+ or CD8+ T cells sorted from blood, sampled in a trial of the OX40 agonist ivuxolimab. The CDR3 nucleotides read TGTGCCAGCAGCCCTGGACAGGGCCCCTACGAGCAGTACTTC. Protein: CASSPGQGPYEQYF. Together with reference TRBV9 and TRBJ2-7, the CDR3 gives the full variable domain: DSGVTQTPKHLITATGQRVTLRCSPRSGDLSVYWYQQSLDQGLQFLIQYYNGEERAKGNILERFSAQQFPDLHSELNLSSLELGDSALYFCASSPGQGPYEQYFGPGTRLTVT.